The TCR beta chain described here comes from a study of Ad26.COV2.S vaccination and SARS-CoV-2 variants. This clone came up once. Treatment defined: some 20 received Ad26.COV2.S at low or high dose, single or two shots; several received placebo; per-sample allocation not given. The investigators took samples on day 63 after the first vaccine or placebo injection. In germline, CDR1 is MDHEN, CDR2 SYDVKM. V was pared by 6 bases and J by 3 bases, with 11 bases between. The CDR3 has 13 residues. This table comes from immunoSEQ multiplex PCR, and its TCRdb copy is limited to in-frame clones, with some not included. This table has roughly 420,000 clones, 89% appearing once.

This material consisted of peripheral blood, taken in a trial of Ad26.COV2.S vaccine versus placebo. This chain connects TRBV28 to TRBJ1-2; no firm D call. The sequence derives from a person aged 18-60 years who received the Ad26.COV2.S COVID-19 vaccine or a placebo. The CDR3 coding sequence is TGTGCCAGCAGGGGCAGTACGCACTATGGCTACACCTTC. It encodes CASRGSTHYGYTF.